This is a list of T cell receptor beta chains from one sample in a study of CD8+CD57+ T cells in acquired aplastic anemia. TCRdb re-analysed the reads in MiXCR, keeping a single row per CDR3 protein. The data hold roughly 250,000 distinct CDR3 sequences, with roughly 80% observed a single time. The sequencing input was sorted CD4+, CD8+, or CD8+CD57+ T cells (not recorded which) from PBMCs. The receptors originated from a human donor with aplastic anemia. The CDR3 runs from the conserved cysteine through the conserved F or W. Fields, in order: V gene, J gene, clone size, D gene, CDR3 protein. A D gene is named only where the DNA matches it firmly. Some rows have no size entry. The others give once, few or many, or a class for an expanded clone.

TRBV7-9	TRBJ2-7	few	-	CASSLALSTAEQYF
TRBV2	TRBJ1-4	-	-	CAISGSSVEQDTEDLFF
TRBV11-1	TRBJ2-1	-	TRBD2	CASSTPSGGSDEQFF
TRBV7-6	TRBJ1-4	many	-	CASSFRFPQDQKLFF
TRBV7-9	TRBJ2-1	-	TRBD2	CASIGLAGGNEQFF
TRBV7-6	TRBJ2-1	-	TRBD2	CASSFQRSGGSNEQFF
TRBV11-2	TRBJ2-3	-	-	CASSFGLGDGGTDTQYF
TRBV20-1	TRBJ1-1	once	-	CSASSTSGKHTEAFF
TRBV10-3	TRBJ2-7	-	TRBD1	CAIHPGQGGEQYF
TRBV2	TRBJ2-1	-	TRBD2	CASRGLGIDNEQFF
TRBV4-3	TRBJ2-2	many	TRBD2	CASSQDGRGIGELFF
TRBV2	TRBJ2-3	few	-	CASGDGGTGTLYF
TRBV7-9	TRBJ2-3	-	TRBD1	CASSLEVTGNTEAF
TRBV7-9	TRBJ2-5	-	-	CASSPRFGETQYF
TRBV7-9	TRBJ2-3	-	TRBD2	CASSFQRSGTHYF
TRBV2	TRBJ2-7	-	-	CASSFPGVPDTQYF
TRBV9	TRBJ2-3	-	-	CASSVSARGYTFDF
TRBV7-9	TRBJ2-1	-	-	CASSNQRGGECFGQFF
TRBV5-4	TRBJ1-5	-	-	CASSLSETQPQHF
TRBV25-1	TRBJ1-4	once	TRBD1	CASSRTGRNEKLFF
TRBV11-3	TRBJ1-2	-	-	CASSLAGAADYGYTF
TRBV15	TRBJ2-3	-	-	CASSRASGPDTQYF
TRBV5-6	TRBJ1-1	-	-	CASSFLLTGNTEAFF
TRBV7-9	TRBJ2-1	once	-	CASSDGGIQEETF
TRBV5-6	TRBJ2-5	-	-	CASSMESEQETQYF
TRBV27	TRBJ2-1	many	-	CASSLMGPRNEQFF